A single sample gave rise to the 5 T cell receptor beta chains below, sequenced in a study of CD8 T cells in ankylosing spondylitis. The study, taken as a whole, reports: The study identified a TCR beta motif of several highly homologous variants that appeared characteristic of ankylosing spondylitis blood.

TCRdb reprocessed the 5' RACE reads with MiXCR, giving one entry per CDR3 protein. Altogether approximately 550,000 distinct CDR3 sequences are present, about 12% being singletons, with the ten largest covering over 6.5%. The antigens for these receptors are not known. The sample consisted of blood, either unsorted or a sorted T cell fraction (not recorded which). The source is a male donor with ankylosing spondylitis.

V is TRBV19 and J is TRBJ1-2; no clear D. CDR3 length: 13 amino acids. The V gene lost 6 bases and the J gene lost 0 bases, with 8 bases spanning the gap. Germline values: CDR1 LNHDA, CDR2 SQIVND (reference sequence). The CDR3 loop is CASSYGSNYGYTF. In nucleotides, the CDR3 is TGTGCCAGTAGCTACGGATCTAACTATGGCTACACCTTC.

The chain couples TRBV7-8 to TRBJ2-3; no clear D. V lost 4 bases to trimming and J lost 0 bases, with 11 bases between them. Germline assignment: CDR1 SGHVS and CDR2 FQNEAQ. The CDR3 length is 15 residues. CDR3: CASSSPGQSTDTQYF. CDR3 in DNA: TGTGCCAGCAGCTCCCCCGGCCAGAGCACAGATACGCAGTATTTT.

This clonotype was seen a few times. The V gene is TRBV20-1, the J gene TRBJ2-1; the D is unclear. Trimming left V 5 bases short and J 2 bases short, with 13 bases between. Germline V lookup: CDR1 DFQATT, CDR2 SNEGSKA (reference sequence). CDR3 length equals 14 residues. The CDR3 here is CSAETPNPYNEQFF. The CDR3 coding sequence is TGCAGTGCTGAAACCCCAAACCCCTACAATGAGCAGTTCTTC.

In this sample, this clonotype turned up many times. V and J are TRBV7-2 and TRBJ1-2, with no clear D. CDR3 length: 14 amino acids. Germline V gene lookup returns CDR1 SGHTA and CDR2 FQGNSA. V was shortened by 5 bases and J by 2 bases, with 12 bases between the two germline ends. CDR3 nucleotides: TGTGCCAGCAGCACCCTGGGAGTGAACTATGGCTACACCTTC. It codes for CASSTLGVNYGYTF.

The chain employs TRBV5-1 and TRBJ2-1, with no clear D. Trimming left V 0 bases short and J 8 bases short, with 9 bases between. This CDR3 is built from 13 residues. Germline V gives CDR1 SGHRS, CDR2 YFSETQ. The CDR3 loop reads CASSLAPADEQFF. CDR3 bases: TGCGCCAGCAGCTTGGCCCCGGCGGATGAGCAGTTCTTC.